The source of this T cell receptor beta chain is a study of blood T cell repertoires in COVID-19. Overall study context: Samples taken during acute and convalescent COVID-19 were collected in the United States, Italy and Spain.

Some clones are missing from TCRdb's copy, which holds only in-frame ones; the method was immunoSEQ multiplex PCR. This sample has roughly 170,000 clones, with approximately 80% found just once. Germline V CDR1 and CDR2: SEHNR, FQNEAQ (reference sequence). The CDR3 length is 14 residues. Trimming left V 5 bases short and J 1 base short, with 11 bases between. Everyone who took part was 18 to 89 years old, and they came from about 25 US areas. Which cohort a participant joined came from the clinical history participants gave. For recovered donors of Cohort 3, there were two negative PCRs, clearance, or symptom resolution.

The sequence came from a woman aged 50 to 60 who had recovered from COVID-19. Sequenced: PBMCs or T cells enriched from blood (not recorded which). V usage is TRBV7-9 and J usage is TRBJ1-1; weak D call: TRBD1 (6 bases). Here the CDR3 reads CASSLTTGNTEAFF. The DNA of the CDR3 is TGTGCCAGCAGCCTTACGACAGGGAACACTGAAGCTTTCTTT.